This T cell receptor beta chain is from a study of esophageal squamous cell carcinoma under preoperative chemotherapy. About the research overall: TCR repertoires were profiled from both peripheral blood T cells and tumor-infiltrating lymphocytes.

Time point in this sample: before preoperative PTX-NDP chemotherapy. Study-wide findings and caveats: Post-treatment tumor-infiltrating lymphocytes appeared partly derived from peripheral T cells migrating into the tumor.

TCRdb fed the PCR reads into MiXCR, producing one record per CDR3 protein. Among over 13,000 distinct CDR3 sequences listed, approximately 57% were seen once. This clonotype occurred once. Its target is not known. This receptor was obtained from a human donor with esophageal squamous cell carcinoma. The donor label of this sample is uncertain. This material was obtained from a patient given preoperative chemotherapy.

CDR3 in amino acids: CASSGGSSADTQYF. CDR3 sequence (DNA): TGTGCCAGCAGTGGTGGTAGTTCCGCAGATACGCAGTATTTT. This chain uses TRBV6-1 with TRBJ2-3, with D hard to call. This CDR3 is 14 amino acids long. Germline loops: CDR1 MNHNS, CDR2 SASEGT. V shed 4 bases and J shed 4 bases, with 12 bases lying between them.